Listed below are T cell receptor beta chains from one sample, sequenced in a study of T cell responses to AZD1222 COVID-19 vaccine. Sequenced by immunoSEQ multiplex PCR; TCRdb stores in-frame clones only, minus some. This table holds approximately 97,000 clones, approximately 84% found once. This material consisted of peripheral blood, taken on day 0 of AZD1222 vaccination. These receptor sequences come from an adult in good health. Each CDR3 is given with its conserved first and last residue. D genes are given only for firm matches. Clone size appears in some rows only: once, few, many, or a class for an expanded clone.

D,V,J,size,DNA,CDR3
-,TRBV5-6,TRBJ2-1,-,TGTGCCAGCAGCTTGGTGAGTCCTGAGCAGTTCTTC,CASSLVSPEQFF
TRBD1,TRBV19,TRBJ1-1,-,TGTGCCAGTAGTATTAGCCCAGGGGGCACGGAAGCTTTCTTT,CASSISPGGTEAFF
-,TRBV2,TRBJ1-2,-,TGTGCCAGCAATACAGGGCTGGGCGGCTACACCTTC,CASNTGLGGYTF
-,TRBV7-9,TRBJ2-4,-,TGTGCCAGCAGCTTACCGGGTCCTGAAAACATTCAGTACTTC,CASSLPGPENIQYF
TRBD1,TRBV24-1,TRBJ2-5,-,TGTGCCACCAGTGACCGGGGACAGGGAAGGGGGGAGACCCAGTACTTC,CATSDRGQGRGETQYF
-,TRBV9,TRBJ2-1,-,TGTGCCAGCAGCGTAGCGGCAGGGGAAAGCAATGAGCAGTTCTTC,CASSVAAGESNEQFF
TRBD1,TRBV4-3,TRBJ2-2,-,TGCGCCAGCAGCCAAGCCCGGACAGGGACCTTCGGGGAGCTGTTTTTT,CASSQARTGTFGELFF
TRBD1,TRBV19,TRBJ1-6,-,TGTGCCAGTTGGGACAGGGGTGTTTCACCCCTCCACTTT,CASWDRGVSPLHF
-,TRBV6-5,TRBJ1-1,-,TGTGCCACCGGGCCAACGGGGGGGGCCGCTGAAGCTTTCTTT,CATGPTGGAAEAFF
-,TRBV9,TRBJ2-5,-,TGTGCCAGCAGCGCCCTGACGGGAGTGGGTCAAGAGACCCAGTACTTC,CASSALTGVGQETQYF
TRBD1,TRBV14,TRBJ2-7,-,TGTGCCAGCAGCCTTTGGACAGGGGGCCCCTACGAGCAGTACTTC,CASSLWTGGPYEQYF
-,TRBV6-6,TRBJ2-5,few,TGTGCCAGCAGACAATGGAGGGAGACCCAGTACTTC,CASRQWRETQYF
TRBD2,TRBV27,TRBJ2-5,few,TGTGCCAGCAAAAAGGGGGGCCGTAGCGGGAGTGTAGAGACCCAGTACTTC,CASKKGGRSGSVETQYF
-,TRBV12-5,TRBJ2-7,-,TGTGCTAGTGGTTTGGAGACCCAGAGCTACGAGCAGTACTTC,CASGLETQSYEQYF
TRBD1,TRBV6-4,TRBJ1-4,-,TGTGCCAGCAGCCGACAGGGTTCGGGGGTTAATGAAAAACTGTTTTTT,CASSRQGSGVNEKLFF
-,TRBV12-5,TRBJ1-5,-,TGTGCTAGTGGTTTGGCCAATCTAGGGACACTTAGCAATCAGCCCCAGCATTTT,CASGLANLGTLSNQPQHF
TRBD1,TRBV5-1,TRBJ1-1,few,TGCGCCAGCAGACAGACAGGGGGCACTGAAGCTTTCTTT,CASRQTGGTEAFF
TRBD2,TRBV27,TRBJ2-3,-,TGTGCCAGCAGTGGGGCCCGGGGTTTGGCGGGAGCGACAGATACGCAGTATTTT,CASSGARGLAGATDTQYF
-,TRBV19,TRBJ2-2,-,TGTGCCAGTAGTAAATTCGGGGCGGCCAACACCGGGGAGCTGTTTTTT,CASSKFGAANTGELFF
-,TRBV6-5,TRBJ1-1,-,TGTGCCAGCAGTTACTCATCGAGCAGGCGGGACACTGAAGCTTTCTTT,CASSYSSSRRDTEAFF
TRBD1,TRBV3-1/TRBV3-2,TRBJ1-6,few,TGTGCCAGCAGCCAAGATCGCCCAGGGGGCTTGCTTAATTCACCCCTCCACTTT,CASSQDRPGGLLNSPLHF
-,TRBV29-1,TRBJ1-6,-,TGCAGCGTTGGGGGAGGGACGGAAAATTCACCCCTCCACTTT,CSVGGGTENSPLHF
-,TRBV11-3,TRBJ2-5,-,TGTGCCAGCAGCCCTTGGACAGATCAAGAGACCCAGTACTTC,CASSPWTDQETQYF
-,TRBV28,TRBJ2-7,-,TGTGCCAGCAGTCCTCCCGTGGGTGGTTCTACGTACTTC,CASSPPVGGSTYF
TRBD1,TRBV18,TRBJ1-3,-,TGTGCCAGCTCACCGACAGGGGTCGTCTCTGGAAACACCATATATTTT,CASSPTGVVSGNTIYF
-,TRBV13,TRBJ1-1,once,TGTGCCAGCAGCCGGAGGGGGGCGAACACTGAAGCTTTCTTT,CASSRRGANTEAFF
TRBD1,TRBV6-5,TRBJ1-3,once,TGTGCCAGCAGAGGGATACAGGGGGTGGGAAACACCATATATTTT,CASRGIQGVGNTIYF
-,TRBV7-9,TRBJ1-1,-,TGTGCCAGCAGCTTAGAGGGTGGAAAGGGATTCTTT,CASSLEGGKGFF
-,TRBV14,TRBJ1-1,-,TGTGCCAGCAGCCAAGACCGGTCGGTGGAAGCTTTCTTT,CASSQDRSVEAFF
TRBD1,TRBV11-2,TRBJ1-1,-,TGTGCCAGCAGCTTACGCCAAAGGGGGCCGAACACTGAAGCTTTCTTT,CASSLRQRGPNTEAFF
TRBD2,TRBV5-5,TRBJ2-3,once,TGTGCCAGCAGCCCGGGACTAGCGGGCCCCCCTTACACCGGGCAGTATTTT,CASSPGLAGPPYTGQYF
TRBD1,TRBV2,TRBJ2-7,-,TGTGCCAGCAGTGAAGGTGAGGGGGCGGTTGACGAGCAGTACTTC,CASSEGEGAVDEQYF
-,TRBV6-5,TRBJ1-5,-,TGTGCCAGACGGGGGGCCCAGCCCCAGCATTTT,CARRGAQPQHF
TRBD2,TRBV12-3/TRBV12-4,TRBJ2-3,-,TGTGCCAGTAACGGGGGGGCTGGGGATACGCAGTATTTT,CASNGGAGDTQYF
-,TRBV21-1,TRBJ1-3,-,TGTGCCTATTCCGGGGAGGCTGGAAACACCATATATTTT,CAYSGEAGNTIYF
-,TRBV6-2/TRBV6-3,TRBJ1-5,-,TGTGCCAGCAGCCGCGCTGGGGGGGCCTCCCAGCCCCAGCATTTT,CASSRAGGASQPQHF
TRBD2,TRBV9,TRBJ2-7,-,TGTGCCAGCAGCCCCCGGGTAGCGGGAGGGATCGAGCAGTACTTC,CASSPRVAGGIEQYF
-,TRBV3-1/TRBV3-2,TRBJ2-3,many,TGTGCCAGCAGGATAAGGGGGGCAGATACGCAGTATTTT,CASRIRGADTQYF
-,TRBV5-1,TRBJ1-2,-,TGCGCCAGCAGCTTACAGGGTATGGGCACCTATGGCTACACCTTC,CASSLQGMGTYGYTF
TRBD1,TRBV18,TRBJ2-5,-,TGTGCCAGCTCACCCCGGGACAGGGAAGGGACCCAGTACTTC,CASSPRDREGTQYF
-,TRBV11-2,TRBJ1-1,few,TGTGCCAGCAGCTTAGGTGCCGGTAACACTGAAGCTTTCTTT,CASSLGAGNTEAFF
TRBD2,TRBV5-1,TRBJ2-3,-,TGCGCCAGCAGCGAGGGACTAGCGGGAGTCACAGATACGCAGTATTTT,CASSEGLAGVTDTQYF
-,TRBV28,TRBJ2-5,-,TGTGCCAGCAGTTTGCGGGTGGAGACCCAGTACTTC,CASSLRVETQYF
-,TRBV6-5,TRBJ2-2,-,TGTGCCAGCAGTAGGGGCTACTCGAGCACCGGGGAGCTGTTTTTT,CASSRGYSSTGELFF
TRBD1,TRBV5-1,TRBJ1-1,-,TGCGCCAGCAGCTTGGGGACAGGGGGATGGACTGAAGCTTTCTTT,CASSLGTGGWTEAFF
TRBD1,TRBV6-2/TRBV6-3,TRBJ1-2,once,TGTGCCAGCAGCTTGGACAGGGGGCTTGTCGATGGCTACACCTTC,CASSLDRGLVDGYTF
-,TRBV5-6,TRBJ2-4,-,TGTGCCAGCAGCCCAGAACCGTTAGCCAAAAACATTCAGTACTTC,CASSPEPLAKNIQYF